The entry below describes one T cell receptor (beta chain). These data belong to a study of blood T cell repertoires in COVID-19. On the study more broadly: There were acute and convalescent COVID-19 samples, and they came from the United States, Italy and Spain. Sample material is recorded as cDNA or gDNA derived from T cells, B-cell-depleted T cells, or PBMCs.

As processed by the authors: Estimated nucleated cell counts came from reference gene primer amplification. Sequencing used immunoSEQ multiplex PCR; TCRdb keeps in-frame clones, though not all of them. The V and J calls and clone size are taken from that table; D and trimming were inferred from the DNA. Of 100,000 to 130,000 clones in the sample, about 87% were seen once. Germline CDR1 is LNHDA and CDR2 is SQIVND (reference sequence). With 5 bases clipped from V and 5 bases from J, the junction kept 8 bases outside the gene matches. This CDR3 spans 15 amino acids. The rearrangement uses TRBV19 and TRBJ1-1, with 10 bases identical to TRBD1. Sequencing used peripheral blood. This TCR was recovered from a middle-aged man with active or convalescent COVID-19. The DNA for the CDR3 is TGTGCCAGTAGTGCGGGACAGGGGCGTGGGACTGAAGCTTTCTTT. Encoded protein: CASSAGQGRGTEAFF. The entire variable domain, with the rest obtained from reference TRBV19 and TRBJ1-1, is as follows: DGGITQSPKYLFRKEGQNVTLSCEQNLNHDAMYWYRQDPGQGLRLIYYSQIVNDFQKGDIAEGYSVSREKKESFPLTVTSAQKNPTAFYLCASSAGQGRGTEAFFGQGTRLTVV.